This TCR beta chain derives from a study of T cells after yellow fever vaccination (dated by TCRdb to about 2019). Concerning the study at large: Libraries from fractions with low cell numbers were prepared with the SMART-Seq v4 Ultra Low Input RNA kit. Blood was drawn at multiple timepoints before and after primary and secondary immunization, with bulk PBMC replicates and cell subsets isolated. To follow T-cell clones before and after both primary and booster YFV17D yellow fever vaccination, bulk TCR alpha and beta repertoires underwent longitudinal sequencing. Two healthy male donors made up the cohort, one aged 18 to 29 years and the other aged 30 to 40 years.

The sample's treatment or condition label is to be understood as: live attenuated yellow fever vaccine strain. At every blood-draw timepoint, two biological replicates of bulk PBMCs were collected. A standard Ficoll-Paque protocol was used to isolate PBMCs from peripheral blood. RNA was extracted with TriZol from bulk PBMCs, CD4 and CD8 fractions, and dextramer-positive and dextramer-negative fractions. Points on this clonotype: The target of this receptor is not known. There are no base qualities to consult, and no much larger clone falls within one base.

General findings and caveats noted by the study authors: Computational filtering was needed because FACS-sorted repertoires could contain abundant contaminating clonotypes from the bulk population. The study included only two donors, which limits how far the findings can be generalized. A small fraction of clonotypes appeared in both the CD4 and CD8 compartments, likely as a result of convergent recombination. Compared with the primary T-cell response, the secondary T-cell response was weaker but faster, peaking on day 5 rather than day 15. Most clones expanded after primary vaccination were re-detected after the booster (96% of CD4 and about nine tenths of CD8), suggesting broad memory maintenance.

The instrument was an Illumina NovaSeq 6000. TCR cDNA was synthesized by 5'RACE template switching, which introduced a universal primer site and unique molecular identifiers. Priming of cDNA synthesis was performed from both the TCR alpha and TCR beta constant segments. Two PCR steps were used to amplify libraries, with sample barcodes and sequencing adapters being added in the second step. Sequencing of the libraries was done on either Illumina HiSeq 2500 (2x100 bp) or NovaSeq (2x150 bp). As for the original processing: MIGEC handled demultiplexing of reads and collapsing into UMI consensus sequences, while MiXCR performed V(D)J alignment. Using edgeR on replicate PBMC samples, clonotypes were called vaccine-responding if FDR was below 0.01 and the log2 fold change was above 5 up to day 15. Bulk clonotypes were assigned CD4 or CD8 identity according to which sequenced CD4 or CD8 repertoire held them at higher abundance. Clones were called with MiXCR by TCRdb after fastp trimmed the public reads at Q25, and only in-frame beta chains were retained. Identical CDR3 protein sequences are pooled into one entry, listed with their most common genes and DNA. TCRdb, not the authors, supplied the V and J calls. Across this sample there are some 400,000 distinct CDR3 sequences, with under 20% seen only once. The top ten hold 15% to 20% of the sample.

The source of this sequence is a young man who received the YFV17D yellow fever vaccine. The sequencing used PBMCs, collected before the yellow fever booster vaccination.

The DNA is as follows: TGTGCCAGCAGCCGATACACCGGGACCGACCTCACAGATACGCAGTATTTT. It encodes CASSRYTGTDLTDTQYF. Recombination joined TRBV12-3 or TRBV12-4 with TRBJ2-3; the D region is possibly TRBD1 or TRBD2, each matching across 5 bases. V loses 6 bases of germline sequence and J loses 2 bases, and the interval between the two ends is 21 bases. Measured from the cysteine to the phenylalanine, the CDR3 is 17 residues long. Only CDR3 DNA remains: 51 bases, in frame from the first base.